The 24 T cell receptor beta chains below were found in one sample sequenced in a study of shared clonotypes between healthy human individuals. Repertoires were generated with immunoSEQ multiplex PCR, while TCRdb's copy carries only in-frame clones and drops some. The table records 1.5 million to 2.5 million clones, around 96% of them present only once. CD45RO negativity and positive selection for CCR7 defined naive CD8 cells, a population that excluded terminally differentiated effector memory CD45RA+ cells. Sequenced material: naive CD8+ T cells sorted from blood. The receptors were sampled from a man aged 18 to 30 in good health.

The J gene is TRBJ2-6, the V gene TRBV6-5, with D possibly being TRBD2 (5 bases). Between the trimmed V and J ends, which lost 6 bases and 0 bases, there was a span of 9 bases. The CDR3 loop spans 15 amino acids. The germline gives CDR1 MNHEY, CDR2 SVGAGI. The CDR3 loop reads CASSLAISGANVLTF. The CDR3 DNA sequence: TGTGCCAGCAGCCTAGCAATCTCTGGGGCCAACGTCCTGACTTTC.

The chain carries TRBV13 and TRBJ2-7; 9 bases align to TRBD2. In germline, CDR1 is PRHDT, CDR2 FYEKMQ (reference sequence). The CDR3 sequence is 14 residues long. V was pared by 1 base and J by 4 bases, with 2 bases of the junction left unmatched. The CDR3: CASSLALAGYEQYF. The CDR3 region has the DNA TGTGCCAGCAGCTTAGCTCTAGCGGGATACGAGCAGTACTTC.

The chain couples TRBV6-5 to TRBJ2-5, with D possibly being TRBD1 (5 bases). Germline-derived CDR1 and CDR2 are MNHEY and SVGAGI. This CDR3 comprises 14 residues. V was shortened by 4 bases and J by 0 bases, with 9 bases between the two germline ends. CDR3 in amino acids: CASSSGLYQETQYF. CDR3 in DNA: TGTGCCAGCAGTTCAGGGCTTTACCAAGAGACCCAGTACTTC.

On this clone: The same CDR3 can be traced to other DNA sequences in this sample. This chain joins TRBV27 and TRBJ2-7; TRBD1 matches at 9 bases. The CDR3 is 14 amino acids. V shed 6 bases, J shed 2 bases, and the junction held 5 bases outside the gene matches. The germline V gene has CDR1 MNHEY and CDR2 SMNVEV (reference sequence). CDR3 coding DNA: TGTGCCAGCAGCTTCGGACAGGGGACCTACGAGCAGTACTTC. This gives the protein CASSFGQGTYEQYF.

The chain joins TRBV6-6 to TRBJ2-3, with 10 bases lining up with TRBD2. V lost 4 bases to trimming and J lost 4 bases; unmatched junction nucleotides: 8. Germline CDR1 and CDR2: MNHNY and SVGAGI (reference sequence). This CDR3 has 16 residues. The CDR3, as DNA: TGTGCCAGCAGTTTCGCCAGCGGGGGGGCCTCAGATACGCAGTATTTT. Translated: CASSFASGGASDTQYF.

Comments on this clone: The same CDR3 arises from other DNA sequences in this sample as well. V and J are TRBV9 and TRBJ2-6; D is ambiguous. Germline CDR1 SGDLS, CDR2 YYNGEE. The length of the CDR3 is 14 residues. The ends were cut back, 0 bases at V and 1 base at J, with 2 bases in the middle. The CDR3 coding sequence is TGTGCCAGCAGCGTAGGTTCTGGGGCCAACGTCCTGACTTTC. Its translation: CASSVGSGANVLTF.

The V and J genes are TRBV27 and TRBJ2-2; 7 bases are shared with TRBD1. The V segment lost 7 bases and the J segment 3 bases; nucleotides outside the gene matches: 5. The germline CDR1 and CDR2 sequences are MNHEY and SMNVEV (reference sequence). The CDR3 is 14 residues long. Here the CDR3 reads CASTLTGDTGELFF. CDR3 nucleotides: TGTGCCAGCACCCTCACAGGGGACACCGGGGAGCTGTTTTTT.

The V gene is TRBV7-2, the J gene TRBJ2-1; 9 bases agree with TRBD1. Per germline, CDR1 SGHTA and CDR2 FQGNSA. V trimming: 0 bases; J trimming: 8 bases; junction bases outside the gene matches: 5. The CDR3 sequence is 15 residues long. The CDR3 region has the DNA TGTGCCAGCAGCTTAGCGACAGGGGGTTGGGATGAGCAGTTCTTC. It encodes CASSLATGGWDEQFF. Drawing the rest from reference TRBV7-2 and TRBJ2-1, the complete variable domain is GAGVSQSPSNKVTEKGKDVELRCDPISGHTALYWYRQSLGQGLEFLIYFQGNSAPDKSGLPSDRFSAERTGGSVSTLTIQRTQQEDSAVYLCASSLATGGWDEQFFGPGTRLTVL.

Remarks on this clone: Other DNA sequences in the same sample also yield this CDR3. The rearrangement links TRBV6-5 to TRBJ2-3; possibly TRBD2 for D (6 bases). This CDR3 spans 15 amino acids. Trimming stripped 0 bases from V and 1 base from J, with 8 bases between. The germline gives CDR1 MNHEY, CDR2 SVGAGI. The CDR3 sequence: CASSYSSGRTDTQYF. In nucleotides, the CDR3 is TGTGCCAGCAGTTACTCTAGCGGTCGCACAGATACGCAGTATTTT.

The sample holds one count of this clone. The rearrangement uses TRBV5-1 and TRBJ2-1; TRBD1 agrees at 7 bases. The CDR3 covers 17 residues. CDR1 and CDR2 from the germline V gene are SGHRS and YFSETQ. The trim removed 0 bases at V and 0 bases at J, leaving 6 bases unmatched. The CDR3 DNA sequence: TGCGCCAGCAGCTTGGGGCAGGGGGTTAGCTCCTACAATGAGCAGTTCTTC. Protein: CASSLGQGVSSYNEQFF.

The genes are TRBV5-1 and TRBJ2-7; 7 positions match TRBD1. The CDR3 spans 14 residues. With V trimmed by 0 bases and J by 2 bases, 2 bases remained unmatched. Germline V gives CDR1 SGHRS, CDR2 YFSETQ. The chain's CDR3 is CASSLGDRAYEQYF. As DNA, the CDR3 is TGCGCCAGCAGCTTGGGGGACAGAGCCTACGAGCAGTACTTC.

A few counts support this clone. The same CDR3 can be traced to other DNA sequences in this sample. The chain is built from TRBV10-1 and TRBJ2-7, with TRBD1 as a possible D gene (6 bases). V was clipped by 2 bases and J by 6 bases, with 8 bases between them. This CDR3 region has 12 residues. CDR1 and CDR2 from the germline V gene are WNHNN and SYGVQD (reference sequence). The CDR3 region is CASSERGGEQYF. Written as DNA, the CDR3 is TGCGCCAGCAGTGAGAGAGGGGGCGAGCAGTACTTC.

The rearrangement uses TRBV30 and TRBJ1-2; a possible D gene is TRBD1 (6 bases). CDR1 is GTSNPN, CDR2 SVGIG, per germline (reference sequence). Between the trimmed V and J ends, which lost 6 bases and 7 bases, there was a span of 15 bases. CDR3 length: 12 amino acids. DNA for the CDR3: TGTGCCTGTCCCGGGCGGGGGCTTGGCTACACCTTC. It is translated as CACPGRGLGYTF.

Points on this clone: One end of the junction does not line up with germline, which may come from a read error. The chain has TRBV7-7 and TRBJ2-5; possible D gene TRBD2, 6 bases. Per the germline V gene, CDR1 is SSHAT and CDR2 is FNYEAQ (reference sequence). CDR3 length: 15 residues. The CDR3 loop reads CASSLYWGEGETQYF. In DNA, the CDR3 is TGTGCTAGCAGCTTATATTGGGGGGAAGGAGAGACCCAGTACTTC.

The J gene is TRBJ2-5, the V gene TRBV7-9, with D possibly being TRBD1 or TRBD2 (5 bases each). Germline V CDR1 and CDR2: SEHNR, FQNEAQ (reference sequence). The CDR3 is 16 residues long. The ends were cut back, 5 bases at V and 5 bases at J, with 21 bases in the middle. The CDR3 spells CASSMDLGEWGETQYF. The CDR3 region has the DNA TGTGCCAGCAGCATGGACCTGGGGGAATGGGGTGAGACCCAGTACTTC.

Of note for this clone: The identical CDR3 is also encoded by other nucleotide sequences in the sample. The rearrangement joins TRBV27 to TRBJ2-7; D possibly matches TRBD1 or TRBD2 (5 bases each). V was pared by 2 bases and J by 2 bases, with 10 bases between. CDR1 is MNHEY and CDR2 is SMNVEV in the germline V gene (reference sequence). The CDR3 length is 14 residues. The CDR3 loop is CASSLRGSPYEQYF. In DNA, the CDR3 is TGTGCCAGCAGTTTACGGGGCAGTCCCTACGAGCAGTACTTC.

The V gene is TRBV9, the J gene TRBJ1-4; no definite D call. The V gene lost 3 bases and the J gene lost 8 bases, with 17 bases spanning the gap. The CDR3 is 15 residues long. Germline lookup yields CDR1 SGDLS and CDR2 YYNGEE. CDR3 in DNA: TGTGCCAGCAGCGGGCTTAAGACTGGTATGGAAAAACTGTTTTTT. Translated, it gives CASSGLKTGMEKLFF.

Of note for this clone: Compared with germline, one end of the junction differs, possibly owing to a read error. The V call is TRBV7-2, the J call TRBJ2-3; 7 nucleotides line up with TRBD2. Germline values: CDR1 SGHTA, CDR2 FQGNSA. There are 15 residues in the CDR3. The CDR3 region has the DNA TGTGTCAGCAGCCCCTTGGCGGGAGGCACAGATACGCAGTATTTT. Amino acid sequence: CVSSPLAGGTDTQYF.

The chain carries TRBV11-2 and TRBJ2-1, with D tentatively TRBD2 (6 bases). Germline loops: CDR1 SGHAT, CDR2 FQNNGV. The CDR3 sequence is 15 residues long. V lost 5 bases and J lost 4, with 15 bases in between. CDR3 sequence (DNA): TGTGCCAGCAGCGCCCTTGTAGGAGGGTACAATGAGCAGTTCTTC. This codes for CASSALVGGYNEQFF.

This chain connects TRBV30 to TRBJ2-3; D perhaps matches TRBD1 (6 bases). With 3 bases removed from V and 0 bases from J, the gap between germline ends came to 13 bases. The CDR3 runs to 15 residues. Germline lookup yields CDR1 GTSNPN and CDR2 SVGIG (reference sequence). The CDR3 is CAWSLGGLSTDTQYF. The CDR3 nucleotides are TGTGCCTGGAGCTTAGGGGGTCTAAGCACAGATACGCAGTATTTT.

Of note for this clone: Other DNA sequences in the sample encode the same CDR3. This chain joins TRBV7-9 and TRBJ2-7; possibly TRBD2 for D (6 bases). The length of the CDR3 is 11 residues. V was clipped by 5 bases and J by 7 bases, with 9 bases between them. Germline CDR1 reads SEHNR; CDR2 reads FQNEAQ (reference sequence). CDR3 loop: CASSLGREQYF. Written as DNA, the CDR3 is TGTGCCAGCAGCCTTGGGAGGGAGCAGTACTTC.

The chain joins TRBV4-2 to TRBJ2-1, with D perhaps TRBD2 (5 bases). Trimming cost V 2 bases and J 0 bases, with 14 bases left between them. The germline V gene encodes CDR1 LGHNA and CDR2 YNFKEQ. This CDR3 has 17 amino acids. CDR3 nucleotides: TGTGCCAGCAGCCAACTTCTAGAGGGTAGCTCCTACAATGAGCAGTTCTTC. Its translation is CASSQLLEGSSYNEQFF.

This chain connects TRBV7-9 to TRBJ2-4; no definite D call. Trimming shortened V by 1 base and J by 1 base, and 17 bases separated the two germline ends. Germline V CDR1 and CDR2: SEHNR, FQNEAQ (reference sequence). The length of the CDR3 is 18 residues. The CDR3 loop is CASSLVDSGPGAKNIQYF. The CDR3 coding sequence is TGTGCCAGCAGCTTAGTCGATTCAGGCCCGGGTGCCAAAAACATTCAGTACTTC.

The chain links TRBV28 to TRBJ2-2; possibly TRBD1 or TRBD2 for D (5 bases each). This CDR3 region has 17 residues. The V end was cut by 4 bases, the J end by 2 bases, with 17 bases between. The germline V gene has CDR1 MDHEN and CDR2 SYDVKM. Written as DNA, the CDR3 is TGTGCCAGCAGTTACGACAGTGAGGGGCCAAACACCGGGGAGCTGTTTTTT. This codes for CASSYDSEGPNTGELFF.